One and the same sample provided the 3 T cell receptor beta chains below, sequenced in a study of cytomegalovirus exposure and HLA in healthy donors. PCR was performed using 60 Vbeta and 13 Jbeta primers. The data were produced by immunoSEQ multiplex PCR, yet TCRdb's version contains in-frame clones alone and is incomplete. This sample has 150,000 to 200,000 clones, with 70% to 90% found just once. The sequenced material came from PBMCs. Receptors were obtained from a young man in good health and CMV-seropositive.

This clone appeared a single time. The genes are TRBV9 and TRBJ2-5; TRBD2 aligns across 10 bases. Per the germline V gene, CDR1 is SGDLS and CDR2 is YYNGEE. The CDR3 is made up of 18 amino acids. Losses at the gene ends were 0 bases for V and 1 base for J; bases not matched to a gene: 9. The CDR3 nucleotides read TGTGCCAGCAGCGTAGCTTTGGGAGCTAGCGGGGGCCAAGAGACCCAGTACTTC. This sequence encodes CASSVALGASGGQETQYF.

This clone was recorded a few times. Here the CDR3 DNA reads TGTGCCAGCAGCCAGCAGGGAGGGAATGAAAAACTGTTTTTT. The encoded protein is CASSQQGGNEKLFF. The rearrangement joins TRBV9 to TRBJ1-4, with D tentatively TRBD1 (5 bases). Trimming removed 4 bases at V and 5 bases at J, with 12 bases between. The CDR3 extends over 14 amino acids. Germline V lookup: CDR1 SGDLS, CDR2 YYNGEE.

The chain combines TRBV27 with TRBJ2-5; D gene ambiguous. There are 13 residues in the CDR3. Trimming pared 2 bases from V and 1 base from J, leaving 5 bases between. The germline V gene has CDR1 MNHEY and CDR2 SMNVEV (reference sequence). CDR3 in amino acids: CASSLHGQETQYF. CDR3 coding DNA: TGTGCCAGCAGTTTACACGGCCAAGAGACCCAGTACTTC.